The clone carrying this TCR beta chain was counted a single time. What it binds is not known. TCRdb keeps only in-frame clones here, not all; method: immunoSEQ multiplex PCR. The table has 2 million to 2.5 million clones, 93% seen once; the top ten hold about 0.39%. This entry comes from a study of shared clonotypes between healthy human individuals. Study information: Those who served as donors were a couple of women and a few men between the ages of 18 and 49.

The donor population consisted of healthy HIV-negative adults with no recent acute infections or vaccinations. Subsets obtained from CD4+ cells comprised CD45RA+ naive and CD45RA-negative memory cells. CDR3 length: 13 amino acids. From germline, CDR1 is MDHEN and CDR2 SYDVKM. V was clipped by 3 bases and J by 15 bases, with 18 bases between them. Notes on the study in general: Among donors, clonotype sharing was expected to be affected by sequencing depth.

The source is a man aged 18-30 years in good health. Some clones in this sample may be carry-over from other donors' samples. The chain uses TRBV28 and TRBJ2-4; D might be TRBD1 (6 bases). The sequencing input was naive CD4+ T cells from PBMCs. Subset defined: CD45RA+ positively selected. In DNA form, the CDR3 reads TGTGCCAGCAGTTTGGGCCTTGGGGGCCGCGGGTACTTC. As protein: CASSLGLGGRGYF.